The source of this T cell receptor beta chain is a study of early T cells in non-severe SARS-CoV-2 infection. TCRdb passed the 5' RACE reads through MiXCR, listing each CDR3 protein once. The sample lists 85,000 to 100,000 distinct CDR3 sequences, 9.5% to 11% occurring once. The CDR3 has 14 residues. Germline CDR1 DFQATT, CDR2 SNEGSKA (reference sequence). J gave up 5 bases and V 4 bases, and 5 bases lay outside the gene matches. The chain joins TRBV20-1 to TRBJ2-1, with 10 bases lining up with TRBD1. Sequences were derived from whole blood, sampled at baseline. The clonotype was recovered from an adult who was a healthcare worker with PCR-confirmed SARS-CoV-2 infection or an uninfected control (not recorded which). For the CDR3, the DNA is TGCAGTGCTATTGGGACAGGGGTTGACAATGAGCAGTTCTTC. Translated, it gives CSAIGTGVDNEQFF.